The clone carrying this TCR beta chain has only a few counts. The sample comes from a study of beta chain features in type 1 diabetes. Reverse transcribing all isolated RNA meant expressed TCRB transcripts were sequenced. Assay: immunoSEQ multiplex PCR; the TCRdb copy retains only in-frame clones and omits some. This sample carries about 150,000 clones, around 10% of them seen once, and the ten largest clones take roughly 2%. This TCR was sampled from a man in his late teens or twenties in good health. Source material: central memory CD4+ T cells from blood.

CDR3 DNA sequence: TGTGCCAGCAGCTTAGTGGCAGGGCGCACTGAAGCTTTCTTT. Translating it yields CASSLVAGRTEAFF. The V gene is TRBV7-2, the J gene TRBJ1-1; weak D call: TRBD1 (5 bases). Germline assignment: CDR1 SGHTA and CDR2 FQGNSA. With 1 base removed from V and 4 bases from J, the gap between germline ends came to 10 bases. This CDR3 comprises 14 residues.